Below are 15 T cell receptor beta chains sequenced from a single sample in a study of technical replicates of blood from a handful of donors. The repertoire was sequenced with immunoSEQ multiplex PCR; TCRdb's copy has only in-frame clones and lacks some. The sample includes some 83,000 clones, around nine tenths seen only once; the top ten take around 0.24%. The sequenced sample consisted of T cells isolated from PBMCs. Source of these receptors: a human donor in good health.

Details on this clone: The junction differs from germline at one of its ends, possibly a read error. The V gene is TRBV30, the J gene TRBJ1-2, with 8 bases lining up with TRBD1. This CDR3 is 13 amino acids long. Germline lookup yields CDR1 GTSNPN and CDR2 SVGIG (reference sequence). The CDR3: CAWTLQWDRNFHF. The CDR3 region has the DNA TGTGCCTGGACCCTACAATGGGACAGGAACTTTCACTTC.

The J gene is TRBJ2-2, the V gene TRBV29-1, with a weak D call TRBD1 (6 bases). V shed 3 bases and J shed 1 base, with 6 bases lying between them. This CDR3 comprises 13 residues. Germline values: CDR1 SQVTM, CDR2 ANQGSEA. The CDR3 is CSVDRGNTGELFF. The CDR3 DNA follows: TGCAGCGTTGACAGGGGGAACACCGGGGAGCTGTTTTTT.

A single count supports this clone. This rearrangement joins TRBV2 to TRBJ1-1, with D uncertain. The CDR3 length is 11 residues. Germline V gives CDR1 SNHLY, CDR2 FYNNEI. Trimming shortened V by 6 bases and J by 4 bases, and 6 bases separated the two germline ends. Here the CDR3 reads CASSFPTEAFF. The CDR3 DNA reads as TGTGCCAGCAGCTTTCCCACTGAAGCTTTCTTT.

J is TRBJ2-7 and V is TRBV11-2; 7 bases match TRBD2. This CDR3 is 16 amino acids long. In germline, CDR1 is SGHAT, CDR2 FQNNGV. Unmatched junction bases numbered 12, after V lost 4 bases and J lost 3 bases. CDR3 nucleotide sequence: TGTGCCAGCAGCTCAGTTCGCGGGAGTAAACACTACGAGCAGTACTTC. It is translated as CASSSVRGSKHYEQYF.

Here the CDR3 reads CASSEQAGGPYNEQFF. The CDR3, as DNA: TGCGCCAGCAGTGAGCAGGCGGGGGGGCCCTACAATGAGCAGTTCTTC. V and J are TRBV10-1 and TRBJ2-1; the match to TRBD2 covers 9 bases. CDR1 is WNHNN, CDR2 SYGVQD, per germline (reference sequence). Trimming cost V 2 bases and J 2 bases; bases outside gene matches: 4. The CDR3 has 16 residues.

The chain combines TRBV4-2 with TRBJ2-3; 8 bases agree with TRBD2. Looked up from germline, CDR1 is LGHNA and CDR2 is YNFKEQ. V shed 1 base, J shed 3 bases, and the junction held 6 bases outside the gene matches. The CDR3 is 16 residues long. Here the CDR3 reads CASSQAGGPGTDTQYF. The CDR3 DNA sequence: TGTGCCAGCAGCCAAGCGGGAGGGCCAGGAACAGATACGCAGTATTTT.

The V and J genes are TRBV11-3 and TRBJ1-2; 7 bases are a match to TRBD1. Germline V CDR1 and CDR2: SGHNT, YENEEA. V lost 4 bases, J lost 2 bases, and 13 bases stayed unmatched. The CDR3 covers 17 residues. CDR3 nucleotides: TGTGCCAGCAGCTCAGAACAAAGGGACAGAGAGAACTATGGCTACACCTTC. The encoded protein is CASSSEQRDRENYGYTF.

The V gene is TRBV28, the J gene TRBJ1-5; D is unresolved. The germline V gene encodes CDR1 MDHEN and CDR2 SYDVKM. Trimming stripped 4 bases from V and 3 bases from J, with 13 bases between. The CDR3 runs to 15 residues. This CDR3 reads CASSSPEMVNQPQHF. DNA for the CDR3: TGTGCCAGCAGTTCCCCCGAGATGGTCAATCAGCCCCAGCATTTT.

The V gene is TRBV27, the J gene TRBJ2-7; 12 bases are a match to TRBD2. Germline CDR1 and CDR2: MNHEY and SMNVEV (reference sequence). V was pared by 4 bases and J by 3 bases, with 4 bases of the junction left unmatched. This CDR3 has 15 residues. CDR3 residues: CASSSGLAGNYEQYF. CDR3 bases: TGTGCCAGCAGTTCTGGACTAGCGGGAAACTACGAGCAGTACTTC.

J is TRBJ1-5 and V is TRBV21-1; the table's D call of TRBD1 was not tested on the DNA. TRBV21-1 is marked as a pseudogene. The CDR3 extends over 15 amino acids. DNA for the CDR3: TGTGCCAGCAGCCCCCGGACACTTAGCAATCAGCCCCAGCATTTT. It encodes CASSPRTLSNQPQHF.

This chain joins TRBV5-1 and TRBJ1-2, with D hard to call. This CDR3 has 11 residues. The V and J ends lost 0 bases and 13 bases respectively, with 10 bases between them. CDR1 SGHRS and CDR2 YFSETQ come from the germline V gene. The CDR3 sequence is CASSLDRVLTF. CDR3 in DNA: TGCGCCAGCAGCTTGGATCGCGTTCTCACCTTC.

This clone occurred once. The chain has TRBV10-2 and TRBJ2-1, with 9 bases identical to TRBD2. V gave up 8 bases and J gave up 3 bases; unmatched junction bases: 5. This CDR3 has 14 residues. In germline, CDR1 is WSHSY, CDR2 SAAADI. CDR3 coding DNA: TGCGCCAGCGGAAGAGCGGGGGGCTACAATGAGCAGTTCTTC. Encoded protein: CASGRAGGYNEQFF.

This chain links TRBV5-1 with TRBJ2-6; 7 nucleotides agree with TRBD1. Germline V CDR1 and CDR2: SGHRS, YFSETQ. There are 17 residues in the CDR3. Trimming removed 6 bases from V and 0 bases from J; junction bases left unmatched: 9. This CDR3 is CASKPGTVSSGANVLTF. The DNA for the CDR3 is TGCGCCAGCAAACCCGGGACAGTTAGCTCTGGGGCCAACGTCCTGACTTTC.

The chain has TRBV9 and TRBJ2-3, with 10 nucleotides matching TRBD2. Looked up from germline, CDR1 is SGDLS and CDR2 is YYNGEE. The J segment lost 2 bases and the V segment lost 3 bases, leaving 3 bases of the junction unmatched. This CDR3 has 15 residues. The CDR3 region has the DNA TGTGCCAGCAGCGGGACTAGCGGACACACAGATACGCAGTATTTT. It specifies CASSGTSGHTDTQYF.

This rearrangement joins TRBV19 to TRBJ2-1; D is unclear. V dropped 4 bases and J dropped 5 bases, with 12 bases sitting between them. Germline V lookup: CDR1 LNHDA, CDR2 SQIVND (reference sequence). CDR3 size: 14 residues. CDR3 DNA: TGTGCCAGTAGTACCCGACTCGCCCACAATGAGCAGTTCTTC. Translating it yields CASSTRLAHNEQFF.